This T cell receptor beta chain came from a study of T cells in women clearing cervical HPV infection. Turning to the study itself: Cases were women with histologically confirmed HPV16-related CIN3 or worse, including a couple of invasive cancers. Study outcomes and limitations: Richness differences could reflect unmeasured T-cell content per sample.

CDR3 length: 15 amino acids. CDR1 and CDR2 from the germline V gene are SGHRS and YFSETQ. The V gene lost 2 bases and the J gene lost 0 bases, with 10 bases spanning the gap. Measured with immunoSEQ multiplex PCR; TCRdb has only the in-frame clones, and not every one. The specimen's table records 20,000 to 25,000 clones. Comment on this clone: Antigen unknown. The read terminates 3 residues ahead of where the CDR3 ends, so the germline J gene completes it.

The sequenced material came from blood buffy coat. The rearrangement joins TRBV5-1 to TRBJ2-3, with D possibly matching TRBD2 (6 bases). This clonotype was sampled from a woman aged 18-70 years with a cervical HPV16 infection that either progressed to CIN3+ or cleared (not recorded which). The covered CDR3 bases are TGCGCCAGCAGCTTTACCGGGACTAGCACAGATACG. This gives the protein CASSFTGTSTDT. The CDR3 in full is CASSFTGTSTDTQYF. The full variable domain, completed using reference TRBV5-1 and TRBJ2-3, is KAGVTQTPRYLIKTRGQQVTLSCSPISGHRSVSWYQQTPGQGLQFLFEYFSETQRNKGNFPGRFSGRQFSNSRSEMNVSTLELGDSALYLCASSFTGTSTDTQYFGPGTRLTVL.